This is a list of T cell receptor beta chains from one sample in a study of cytomegalovirus exposure and HLA in healthy donors. Sequencing was performed with immunoSEQ multiplex PCR; in TCRdb, only in-frame clones are kept and a portion is missing. The repertoire holds 150,000 or so clones, with around 77% as singletons. Specimen: PBMCs. The receptors originated from a woman between 45 and 65 years old in good health and CMV-seropositive. Each CDR3 is given with its conserved first and last residue. Each record gives: V gene, clone size, D gene, J gene, CDR3 DNA, CDR3 protein. The D gene is left open where the match is weak. The size field is filled for only some rows; it gives once, few, many or a size class.

TRBV5-4	.	.	TRBJ2-5	TGTGCCAGCAGCTTAGGACAGACTCAAGAGACCCAGTACTTC	CASSLGQTQETQYF
TRBV7-9	few	TRBD1	TRBJ2-5	TGTGCCAGCAGCTCAGGGGGAAAAGAGACCCAGTACTTC	CASSSGGKETQYF
TRBV10-3	.	TRBD1	TRBJ2-1	TGTGCCAGCTTCCCTGGGACAGGGAGCTACAATGAGCAGTTCTTC	CASFPGTGSYNEQFF
TRBV29-1	.	.	TRBJ1-2	TGCAGCGTTGAGACGGGAAACTATGGCTACACCTTC	CSVETGNYGYTF
TRBV28	once	.	TRBJ2-1	TGTGCCAGCAGTACAACTGCTGGGAGCTCCTACAATGAGCAGTTCTTC	CASSTTAGSSYNEQFF
TRBV7-2	.	TRBD1	TRBJ1-3	TGTGCCAGCAGCCTCAGACAGGGTGGAAACACCATATATTTT	CASSLRQGGNTIYF
TRBV11-2	.	.	TRBJ2-1	TGTGCCAGCAGTCCAGACTCATCCGTGGGTGAGCAGTTCTTC	CASSPDSSVGEQFF
TRBV2	.	.	TRBJ1-4	TGTGCCAGCAGGGGAGCAACTAATGAAAAACTGTTTTTT	CASRGATNEKLFF
TRBV6-5	.	.	TRBJ2-7	TGTGCCAGCAGTTCCAACTCGATAGGGGCCTACGAGCAGTACTTC	CASSSNSIGAYEQYF
TRBV7-2	.	TRBD1	TRBJ1-6	TGTGCCAGCAGCAGTTATCAGGGGGGAAATTCACCCCTCCACTTT	CASSSYQGGNSPLHF
TRBV19	.	.	TRBJ2-5	TGTGCCAGTAGTATGGTAGGGAGACAAGAGACCCAGTACTTC	CASSMVGRQETQYF
TRBV7-9	.	.	TRBJ1-1	TGTGCCAGCAGCTTAGGCGGGGGACTGAACACTGAAGCTTTCTTT	CASSLGGGLNTEAFF
TRBV5-8	.	.	TRBJ2-1	TGTGCCAGCAGCTTGGTGGACTACTCCTACAATGAGCAGTTCTTC	CASSLVDYSYNEQFF
TRBV10-3	once	TRBD2	TRBJ2-1	TGTGCCATCAGTGATGGGTTTTTAGCGGGGGGTACGTACAATGAGCAGTTCTTC	CAISDGFLAGGTYNEQFF
TRBV9	.	.	TRBJ2-7	TGTGCCAGCAGCGTAGACGGGAGCTCCTACGAGCAGTACTTC	CASSVDGSSYEQYF
TRBV7-6	.	TRBD2	TRBJ2-7	TGTGCCAGCAGCTCCACTAGCGGGAGTTACGAGCAGTACTTC	CASSSTSGSYEQYF
TRBV10-3	.	.	TRBJ2-5	TGTGCCATTGGACCCCCGGGAACAGAGACCCAGTACTTC	CAIGPPGTETQYF
TRBV28	.	.	TRBJ1-5	TGTGCCAGCAACGTTTTAAGCAGGGGTGGCAATCAGCCCCAGCATTTT	CASNVLSRGGNQPQHF
TRBV5-4	.	.	TRBJ2-5	TGTGCCAGCAGCTTGATAGCGGAGCAAGAGACCCAGTACTTC	CASSLIAEQETQYF
TRBV18	.	.	TRBJ2-7	TGTGCCAGCTCACAGGAGTCGACAGGCAGCTCCTACGAGCAGTACTTC	CASSQESTGSSYEQYF
TRBV6-5	once	.	TRBJ2-7	TGTGCCAGCAGCAAACGGGATCCCTACGAGCAGTACTTC	CASSKRDPYEQYF
TRBV6-4	.	.	TRBJ2-5	TGTGCCAGCAGTGACTCACTCCCGCCCGACAGGACCTCGGAGACCCAGTACTTC	CASSDSLPPDRTSETQYF
TRBV5-1	.	.	TRBJ2-7	TGCGCCAGCAGCTTCGGCGGGGTTCCCTACGAGCAGTACTTC	CASSFGGVPYEQYF